These T cell receptor beta chains were read from a single sample in a study of blood T cell repertoires in COVID-19. The table came from immunoSEQ multiplex PCR; TCRdb's copy has only in-frame clones and leaves some out. The sample holds tens of thousands of clones, over 60% seen once. The specimen was peripheral blood. The receptors shown here come from a man between 25 and 39 years old with COVID-19, enrolled during active disease. The CDR3 runs from the conserved cysteine through the conserved F or W. Each record gives: clone size, V gene, J gene, D gene, CDR3 DNA, CDR3 protein. A D gene is named only where the DNA matches it firmly. Clone size, where shown, is once, few, many, or a class for clones that have expanded.

abundance: NA; v_gene: TRBV7-6; j_gene: TRBJ1-4; d_gene: NA; CDR3nt: TGTGCCAGCAGCCGCACTGAGGGGGTGCTATCTAATGAAAAACTGTTTTTT; CDR3aa: CASSRTEGVLSNEKLFF
abundance: NA; v_gene: TRBV7-2; j_gene: TRBJ1-5; d_gene: NA; CDR3nt: TGTGCCAGCAGCTTAGATAGGGGCCCCAATCAGCCCCAGCATTTT; CDR3aa: CASSLDRGPNQPQHF
abundance: NA; v_gene: TRBV7-6; j_gene: TRBJ2-3; d_gene: NA; CDR3nt: TGTGCCAGCAGCTTCGTGCGGGGCCTGGGAGATACGCAGTATTTT; CDR3aa: CASSFVRGLGDTQYF
abundance: NA; v_gene: TRBV10-1; j_gene: TRBJ2-5; d_gene: TRBD2; CDR3nt: TGCGCCAGCAGTTTAGATTTAGGACAGGATCCCGGGACTAGCGGGCTTTCCCAAGAGACCCAGTACTTC; CDR3aa: CASSLDLGQDPGTSGLSQETQYF
abundance: NA; v_gene: TRBV10-2; j_gene: TRBJ1-4; d_gene: NA; CDR3nt: TGCGCCAGCAGTCGGCAGGGGAATGAAAAACTGTTTTTT; CDR3aa: CASSRQGNEKLFF
abundance: NA; v_gene: TRBV6-5; j_gene: TRBJ2-1; d_gene: NA; CDR3nt: TGTGCCAGCAGTTACAGATCCAGGGGCTTGGAGCAGTTCTTC; CDR3aa: CASSYRSRGLEQFF
abundance: NA; v_gene: TRBV19; j_gene: TRBJ1-5; d_gene: NA; CDR3nt: TGTGCCAGTAGTATTTTCCCGGGACTGGACAATCAGCCCCAGCATTTT; CDR3aa: CASSIFPGLDNQPQHF
abundance: NA; v_gene: TRBV5-1; j_gene: TRBJ1-2; d_gene: NA; CDR3nt: TGCGCCAGCAGCTTGGACAGGGAGGGTGGCTACACCTTC; CDR3aa: CASSLDREGGYTF
abundance: once; v_gene: TRBV28; j_gene: TRBJ1-1; d_gene: TRBD1; CDR3nt: TGTGCCAGCAGTCTCCGGGACAGGGTGGTAACTGAAGCTTTCTTT; CDR3aa: CASSLRDRVVTEAFF
abundance: once; v_gene: TRBV28; j_gene: TRBJ1-4; d_gene: NA; CDR3nt: TGTGCCAGCAGGCAACATCGGACTTCTGAAAAACTGTTTTTT; CDR3aa: CASRQHRTSEKLFF
abundance: NA; v_gene: TRBV6-6; j_gene: TRBJ2-7; d_gene: TRBD1; CDR3nt: TGTGCCAGCAGTTACGCCAGACAGGGGGCCGACGAGCAGTACTTC; CDR3aa: CASSYARQGADEQYF
abundance: many; v_gene: TRBV14; j_gene: TRBJ1-2; d_gene: TRBD1; CDR3nt: TGTGCCAGCAGCTTAGGGACAGGCGGACGGTACACCTTC; CDR3aa: CASSLGTGGRYTF
abundance: NA; v_gene: TRBV19; j_gene: TRBJ2-1; d_gene: TRBD1; CDR3nt: TGTGCCAGTAGGGGGACAGGGGGCGGTACTGAGCAGTTCTTC; CDR3aa: CASRGTGGGTEQFF
abundance: NA; v_gene: TRBV14; j_gene: TRBJ2-1; d_gene: TRBD1; CDR3nt: TGTGCCAGCGGCCGGGACAGGGGAGGCAATGAGCAGTTCTTC; CDR3aa: CASGRDRGGNEQFF
abundance: once; v_gene: TRBV19; j_gene: TRBJ1-2; d_gene: NA; CDR3nt: TGTGCCAGCAACACCCAGGACAGCCCTAACTATGGCTACACCTTC; CDR3aa: CASNTQDSPNYGYTF
abundance: NA; v_gene: TRBV18; j_gene: TRBJ2-3; d_gene: TRBD2; CDR3nt: TGTGCCAGCTCGCAGGGGAGCGGGAGCGGAAGCACAGATACGCAGTATTTT; CDR3aa: CASSQGSGSGSTDTQYF